A selection of T cell receptor beta chains follows, all from one sample in a study of cytomegalovirus exposure and HLA in healthy donors. Profiling relied on immunoSEQ multiplex PCR, and the TCRdb table lists in-frame clones only, not all of them. The profile covers about 120,000 clones, with 75% to 80% appearing a single time and around 3.3% taken by the ten largest. Sequenced sample: PBMCs. The receptors were gathered from a woman aged 25 to 39 in good health and CMV-seropositive. CDR3s include the opening cysteine and the closing phenylalanine or tryptophan.

cdr3_aa j_call v_call
CASSRADRANEQYF TRBJ2-7 TRBV7-7
CAISATGSGQPQHF TRBJ1-5 TRBV10-3
CASSPQGDTGELFF TRBJ2-2 TRBV18
CASSLPLDREVNQPQHF TRBJ1-5 TRBV23-1
CASKVDRQDEQYF TRBJ2-7 TRBV18
CSSRRGTYEQYF TRBJ2-7 TRBV7-9
CASSLVGATGELFF TRBJ2-2 TRBV7-7
CASSLVYNGRETGELFF TRBJ2-2 TRBV11-3
CASSDMAGEKLFF TRBJ1-4 TRBV2
CASSIDHIGQGGNQPQHF TRBJ1-5 TRBV19
CASSVTGGNTIYF TRBJ1-3 TRBV7-2
CASSTAHRETTNEKLFF TRBJ1-4 TRBV27
CASSASGIGSGNTIYF TRBJ1-3 TRBV6-1
CASSPLAGGPGELFF TRBJ2-2 TRBV9
CATSRGDYSYNEQFF TRBJ2-1 TRBV15
CASSLTGGTKKAFF TRBJ1-1 TRBV28
CASSPEAAVETQYF TRBJ2-5 TRBV5-1
CAIRSGLAGGRSNNEQFF TRBJ2-1 TRBV10-3
CASSLQGGEKLFF TRBJ1-4 TRBV28
CASSPNRHSLGQPQHF TRBJ1-5 TRBV28
CASSLLVGTGELFF TRBJ2-2 TRBV5-1
CASSLGLESLYGYTF TRBJ1-2 TRBV5-1
CASSLDPNTEAFF TRBJ1-1 TRBV11-2
CASSSGTGNLHNEQFF TRBJ2-1 TRBV6-6
CASGAGQGDEKLFF TRBJ1-4 TRBV12-5
CASSGTGVSTDTQYF TRBJ2-3 TRBV18
CSSSLGTQRGWNEKLFF TRBJ1-4 TRBV7-9
CASSSGAPSGNTIYF TRBJ1-3 TRBV6-1
CASSPTSSRGVETQYF TRBJ2-5 TRBV4-2
CASSFGPGGDYEQYF TRBJ2-7 TRBV28
CASSPEGSSYEQYF TRBJ2-7 TRBV4-2
CASSLKGAREKLFF TRBJ1-4 TRBV5-4
CASRSSGGYNEQFF TRBJ2-1 TRBV5-4
CASTQDRVTDTQYF TRBJ2-3 TRBV2
CASSFSGENTDTQYF TRBJ2-3 TRBV5-1
CASIRQLITEAFF TRBJ1-1 TRBV6-6
CASSIGQRNSPLHF TRBJ1-6 TRBV19
CASSLGGTHGTDTQYF TRBJ2-3 TRBV5-1
CASSVDQDTQYF TRBJ2-3 TRBV9
CASSMGLAGGPSQFF TRBJ2-1 TRBV5-1
CASSPGLAASLQEQFF TRBJ2-1 TRBV7-2
CASSRTTGGRPDTQYF TRBJ2-3 TRBV5-1
CASSLDRGGQAFF TRBJ1-1 TRBV11-2
CASSFGGQETQYF TRBJ2-5 TRBV28
CAPVSGQGYNEQFF TRBJ2-1 TRBV4-1
CATSRGRVF TRBJ2-1 TRBV15
CASSLSFRTGELFF TRBJ2-2 TRBV27
CASSLLGLGTLHF TRBJ1-6 TRBV27
CATATGAYGYTF TRBJ1-2 TRBV6-5
CASSPGPTGELFF TRBJ2-2 TRBV11-3
CASSPGTSGGLRDTQYF TRBJ2-3 TRBV7-3
CASRKTGKETQYF TRBJ2-5 TRBV27
CASSIDRETDTQYF TRBJ2-3 TRBV19
CASRQGDSEKLFF TRBJ1-4 TRBV6-6
CASSRMAGGRQETQYF TRBJ2-5 TRBV19
CASSQSLGAGDEKLFF TRBJ1-4 TRBV4-2
CASSFTGSGNTIYF TRBJ1-3 TRBV5-6
CASSLTVYGYTF TRBJ1-2 TRBV5-6
CASSYGTSPGAEKLFF TRBJ1-4 TRBV6-5
CAWSIDRGSQPQHF TRBJ1-5 TRBV30